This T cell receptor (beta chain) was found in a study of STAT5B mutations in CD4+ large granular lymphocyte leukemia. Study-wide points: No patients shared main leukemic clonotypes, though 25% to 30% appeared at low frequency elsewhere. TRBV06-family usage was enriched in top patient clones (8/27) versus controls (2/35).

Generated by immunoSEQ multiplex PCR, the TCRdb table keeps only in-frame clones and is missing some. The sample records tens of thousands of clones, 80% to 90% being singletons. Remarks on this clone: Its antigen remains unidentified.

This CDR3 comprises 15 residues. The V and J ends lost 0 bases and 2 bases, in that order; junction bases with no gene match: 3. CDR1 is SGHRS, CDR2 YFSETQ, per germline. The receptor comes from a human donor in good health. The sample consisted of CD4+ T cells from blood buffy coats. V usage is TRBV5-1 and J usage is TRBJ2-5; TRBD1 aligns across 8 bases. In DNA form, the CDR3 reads TGCGCCAGCAGCTTGGCCCACAGGGGGCAAGAGACCCAGTACTTC. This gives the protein CASSLAHRGQETQYF.